This T cell receptor beta chain was identified during a study of human T cells and chemical hapten exposure. The study's findings and limits: Compared to controls, expanded TCRs made significantly more large clusters of similar CDR3s.

Regarding time point: pre-sensitization, week 0. Noted treatment: therapeutic diphenylcyclopropenone sensitization with weekly scalp DPC. This clonotype was detected only a few times. The antigen remains undetermined. In TCRdb, the RACE reads were re-called with MiXCR into one record per CDR3 protein. The profile shows fewer than 300,000 distinct CDR3 sequences, just under 8% of them singletons. The CDR3 has 14 residues. V was trimmed by 3 bases and J by 1 base, leaving 12 bases between them. The germline CDR1 and CDR2 sequences are DFQATT and SNEGSKA (reference sequence). The source is a man between 18 and 29 years old with alopecia areata. Some clones in this sample may be carry-over from other donors' samples. The sample was whole blood, taken in connection with sensitization to the hapten diphenylcyclopropenone (DPC). The chain uses TRBV20-1 and TRBJ1-2; D remains unclear. The CDR3 region has the DNA TGCAGTGCTAGTTTCCAGACGTATAACTATGGCTACACCTTC. Translating it yields CSASFQTYNYGYTF.